This TCR beta chain originates from a study of blood T cell repertoires in COVID-19. The data were produced by immunoSEQ multiplex PCR, yet TCRdb's version contains in-frame clones alone and is incomplete. The sample holds approximately 170,000 clones, roughly nine tenths seen once. Sequencing input: peripheral blood. The source of this sequence is a woman in her 70s with acute or convalescent COVID-19.

The CDR3 here is CASSYSMGDRGSPLHF. CDR3 bases: TGTGCCAGCAGTTACTCGATGGGGGACAGGGGTTCACCCCTCCACTTT. The chain uses TRBV6-5 and TRBJ1-6; 10 bases are a match to TRBD1. CDR1 and CDR2 from the germline V gene are MNHEY and SVGAGI. The CDR3 covers 16 residues. V was clipped by 0 bases and J by 9 bases; unmatched bases: 5.